This paragraph reports one T cell receptor (beta chain). The antigen remains unidentified. These data come from a study of T cell responses to AZD1222 COVID-19 vaccine. Whole-study context: Second-dose intervals of approximately 4 or approximately 12 weeks were pooled.

This CDR3 has 17 residues. The V end lost 7 bases, the J end lost 1 base, and 21 bases lay between the germline ends. Germline V gene lookup returns CDR1 MDHEN and CDR2 SYDVKM. Overall study results and limits: Baseline testing showed seropositivity in only five to seven AZD1222 recipients.

The protocol was immunoSEQ multiplex PCR, while the TCRdb copy is restricted to in-frame clones and leaves out a portion. Of 160,000 or so clones listed, 75% to 95% were seen once; the top ten hold approximately 1.8%. The clonotype originates from an adult in good health. Sample: peripheral blood, taken on day 0 of AZD1222 vaccination. The V gene is TRBV28, the J gene TRBJ2-3, with TRBD2 as a possible D gene (6 bases). The CDR3: CASNPSGLERGTDTQYF. CDR3 sequence (DNA): TGTGCCAGCAACCCCTCGGGACTGGAAAGGGGCACAGATACGCAGTATTTT. Full variable domain (remainder filled in from reference TRBV28 and TRBJ2-3): DVKVTQSSRYLVKRTGEKVFLECVQDMDHENMFWYRQDPGLGLRLIYFSYDVKMKEKGDIPEGYSVSREKKERFSLILESASTNQTSMYLCASNPSGLERGTDTQYFGPGTRLTVL.